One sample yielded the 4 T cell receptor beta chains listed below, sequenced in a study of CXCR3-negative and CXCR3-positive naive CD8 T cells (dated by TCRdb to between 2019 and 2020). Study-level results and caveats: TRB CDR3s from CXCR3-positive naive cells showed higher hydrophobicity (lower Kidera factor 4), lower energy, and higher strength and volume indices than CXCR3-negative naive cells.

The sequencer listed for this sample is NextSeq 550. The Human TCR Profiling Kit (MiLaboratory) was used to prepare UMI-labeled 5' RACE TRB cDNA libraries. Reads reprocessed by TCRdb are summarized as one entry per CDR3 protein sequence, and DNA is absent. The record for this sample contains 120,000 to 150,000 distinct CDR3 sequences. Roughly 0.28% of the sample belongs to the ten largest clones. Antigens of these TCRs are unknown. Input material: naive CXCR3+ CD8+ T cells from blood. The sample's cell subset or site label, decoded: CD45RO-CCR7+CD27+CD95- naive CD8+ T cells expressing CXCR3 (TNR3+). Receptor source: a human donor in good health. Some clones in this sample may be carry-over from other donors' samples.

The CDR3 loop reads CASSYLGQGDTEAFF. This chain links TRBV6-2 or TRBV6-3 with TRBJ1-1; the D call of TRBD1 rests on TCRdb alone, since no DNA is present to check it. The CDR3 contains 15 residues. Germline assignment: CDR1 MNHEY and CDR2 SVGEGT.

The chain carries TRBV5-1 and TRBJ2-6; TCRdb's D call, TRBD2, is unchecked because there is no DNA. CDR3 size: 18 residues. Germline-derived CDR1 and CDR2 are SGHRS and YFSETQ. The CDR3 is CASSLVTLGHAGANVLTF. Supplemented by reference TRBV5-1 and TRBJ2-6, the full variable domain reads KAGVTQTPRYLIKTRGQQVTLSCSPISGHRSVSWYQQTPGQGLQFLFEYFSETQRNKGNFPGRFSGRQFSNSRSEMNVSTLELGDSALYLCASSLVTLGHAGANVLTFGAGSRLTVL.

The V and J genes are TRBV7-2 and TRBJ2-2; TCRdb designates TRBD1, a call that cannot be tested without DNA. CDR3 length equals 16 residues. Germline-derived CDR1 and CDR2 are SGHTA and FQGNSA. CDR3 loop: CASSLVWGTNTGELFF.

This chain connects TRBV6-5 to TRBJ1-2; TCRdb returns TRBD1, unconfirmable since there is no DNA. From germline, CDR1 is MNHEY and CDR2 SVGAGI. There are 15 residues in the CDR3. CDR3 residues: CASSPTLTGNYGYTF.